The source of this TCR beta chain is a study of blood T cell repertoires in COVID-19. The CDR3 runs 17 residues. Germline CDR1 LGHDT, CDR2 YNNKEL (reference sequence). V lost 1 base and J lost 2, with 17 bases in between. Libraries were prepared by immunoSEQ multiplex PCR; TCRdb keeps only in-frame clonotypes and omits some of them. Here the sample spans 120,000 to 150,000 clones, roughly 88% being singletons. The chain has TRBV3-1 (or the pseudogene TRBV3-2) and TRBJ1-1; TRBD1 might be the D (6 bases). This clonotype was obtained from a woman in her sixties with COVID-19, enrolled during active disease. The source material was peripheral blood. CDR3 DNA sequence: TGTGCCAGCAGCCAAGGCCTTGGTCCCAGGGGAAACACTGAAGCTTTCTTT. Translated, it gives CASSQGLGPRGNTEAFF.